This TCR beta chain was recorded in a study of blood T cell repertoires in COVID-19. Whole-study context: Italy, Spain and the United States were the sources of the convalescent and acute COVID-19 samples. PBMCs, B-cell-depleted T cells, or T cells provided the cDNA or gDNA that made up the material.

From germline, CDR1 is MNHEY and CDR2 SVGAGI. V was pared by 5 bases and J by 1 base, with 2 bases of the junction left unmatched. The CDR3 is made up of 15 amino acids. Per the authors' pipeline: Researchers report that nucleated cell counts were estimated from reference gene primer amplification. Here immunoSEQ multiplex PCR was the method, and the copy in TCRdb shows in-frame clones only, minus some. D and trimming were read from the DNA, whereas the V and J calls and clone size are those reported in that table. The sample lists about 490,000 clones; 75% to 90% were seen once. This clonotype was obtained from a human donor in a cohort sampled during active COVID-19. Specimen: peripheral blood. This chain links TRBV6-5 with TRBJ2-1; 10 nucleotides line up with TRBD2. The CDR3 here is CASSQTSGSYNEQFF. CDR3 coding DNA: TGTGCCAGCAGTCAGACTAGCGGGTCCTACAATGAGCAGTTCTTC.